Listed here are 9 T cell receptor beta chains from one sample, sequenced in a study of graft-versus-host responses after intestinal transplantation. Generated by immunoSEQ multiplex PCR, the TCRdb table keeps only in-frame clones and is missing some. The repertoire holds 20,000 to 25,000 clones, with approximately 46% as singletons. Sequences were derived from alloreactive CD4+ T cells from a mixed lymphocyte reaction culture, sampled before intestinal transplant. Documented subset: CFSE-low proliferating T cells sorted from roughly 6-day pre-transplant mixed lymphocyte reaction (GvH or HvG direction). The receptors derive from a human patient who received an intestinal transplant.

V gene TRBV19 combines with J gene TRBJ1-5; D is perhaps TRBD1 (6 bases). V was clipped by 3 bases and J by 4 bases, with 13 bases between them. The germline CDR1 and CDR2 sequences are LNHDA and SQIVND (reference sequence). CDR3 length: 15 residues. The CDR3 coding sequence is TGTGCCAGTAGTATGGCAGGGGTTGGGAATCAGCCCCAGCATTTT. Its protein product is CASSMAGVGNQPQHF. Filled out from reference TRBV19 and TRBJ1-5, the complete variable domain reads DGGITQSPKYLFRKEGQNVTLSCEQNLNHDAMYWYRQDPGQGLRLIYYSQIVNDFQKGDIAEGYSVSREKKESFPLTVTSAQKNPTAFYLCASSMAGVGNQPQHFGDGTRLSIL.

The chain joins TRBV10-2 to TRBJ2-2; TRBD2 matches at 13 bases. Germline assignment: CDR1 WSHSY and CDR2 SAAADI. The V gene end was trimmed by 5 bases and the J gene end by 1 base; junction bases not matched to a gene: 7. The CDR3 consists of 18 residues. In nucleotides, the CDR3 is TGCGCCAGCAGTCGACGACTAGCGGGGGGAATGAACACCGGGGAGCTGTTTTTT. Its protein product is CASSRRLAGGMNTGELFF.

This clone was seen more than once but under ten times. V gene TRBV19 combines with J gene TRBJ1-2; possibly TRBD1 for D (5 bases). The germline V and J ends were trimmed by 6 bases and 2 bases, with 19 bases remaining between them. CDR3 length: 16 residues. Germline assignment: CDR1 LNHDA and CDR2 SQIVND (reference sequence). The CDR3 sequence is CASRTLLGQTNYGYTF. The CDR3, as DNA: TGTGCCAGTAGAACTTTATTGGGGCAGACGAACTATGGCTACACCTTC.

The chain uses TRBV19 and TRBJ2-2; 7 nucleotides match TRBD1. This CDR3 has 15 residues. Germline lookup yields CDR1 LNHDA and CDR2 SQIVND (reference sequence). V shed 7 bases, J shed 0 bases, and the junction held 5 bases outside the gene matches. In DNA, the CDR3 is TGTGCCAGTACCTTAGGGGGCTCGAACACCGGGGAGCTGTTTTTT. Translated: CASTLGGSNTGELFF.

This rearrangement joins TRBV27 to TRBJ1-5, with 7 bases aligning to TRBD1. CDR3 length equals 14 residues. V was pared by 5 bases and J by 4 bases, with 5 bases of the junction left unmatched. CDR1 is MNHEY, CDR2 SMNVEV, per germline (reference sequence). CDR3 nucleotides: TGTGCCAGCAGTCCCGACAGGGAAAATCAGCCCCAGCATTTT. Translated: CASSPDRENQPQHF.

This sequence joins TRBV19 and TRBJ2-3, with a tentative D call TRBD1 (6 bases). The CDR3 sequence is 12 residues long. From germline, CDR1 is LNHDA and CDR2 SQIVND (reference sequence). V lost 6 bases to trimming and J lost 8 bases, with 12 bases between them. The CDR3 here is CASRGGFGTQYF. The CDR3 bases are TGTGCCAGTAGAGGGGGATTCGGTACGCAGTATTTT. The full variable domain, its missing parts supplied by reference TRBV19 and TRBJ2-3, is DGGITQSPKYLFRKEGQNVTLSCEQNLNHDAMYWYRQDPGQGLRLIYYSQIVNDFQKGDIAEGYSVSREKKESFPLTVTSAQKNPTAFYLCASRGGFGTQYFGPGTRLTVL.

This clone was seen a handful of times. This chain uses TRBV2 with TRBJ1-2; 8 bases match TRBD1. This CDR3 has 14 amino acids. CDR1 SNHLY and CDR2 FYNNEI come from the germline V gene. V lost 4 bases and J lost 8; bases outside the gene matches: 9. CDR3 coding DNA: TGTGCCAGCAGTGGCACACAGGGGGTCCTCGGCTACACCTTC. Translated: CASSGTQGVLGYTF.

This clone was recorded a few times. DNA of the CDR3: TGTGCCAGTAGTATAACCAGGGGTACGTACAATGAGCAGTTCTTC. It encodes CASSITRGTYNEQFF. The V call is TRBV19, the J call TRBJ2-1; possible D gene TRBD1, 6 bases. Trimming stripped 2 bases from V and 4 bases from J, with 12 bases between. The germline V gene has CDR1 LNHDA and CDR2 SQIVND (reference sequence). The CDR3 runs to 15 residues.

The chain is built from TRBV7-2 and TRBJ1-1; D remains ambiguous. Looked up from germline, CDR1 is SGHTA and CDR2 is FQGNSA. Trimming removed 1 base from V and 4 bases from J, with 7 bases in between. The CDR3 extends over 13 amino acids. The CDR3 here is CASSLGQVTEAFF. The CDR3 coding sequence is TGTGCCAGCAGCTTAGGGCAGGTCACTGAAGCTTTCTTT.